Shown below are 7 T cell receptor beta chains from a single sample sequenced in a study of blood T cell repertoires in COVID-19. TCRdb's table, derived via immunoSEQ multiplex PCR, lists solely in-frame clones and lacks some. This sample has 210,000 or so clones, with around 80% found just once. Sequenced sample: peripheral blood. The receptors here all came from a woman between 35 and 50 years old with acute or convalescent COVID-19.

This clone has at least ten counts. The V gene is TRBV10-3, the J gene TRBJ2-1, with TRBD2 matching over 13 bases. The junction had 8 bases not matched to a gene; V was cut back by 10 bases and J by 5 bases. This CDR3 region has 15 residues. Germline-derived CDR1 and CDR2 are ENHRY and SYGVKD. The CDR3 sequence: CATRGTSGNDNEQFF. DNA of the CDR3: TGTGCCACCAGGGGGACTAGCGGGAATGACAATGAGCAGTTCTTC.

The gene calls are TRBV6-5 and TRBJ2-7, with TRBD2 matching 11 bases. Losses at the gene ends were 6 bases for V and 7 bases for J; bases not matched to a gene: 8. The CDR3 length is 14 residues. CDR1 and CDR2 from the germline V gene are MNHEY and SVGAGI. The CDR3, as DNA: TGTGCCAGCAGGCTTAGCGGGGGGGCCCGGGAGCAGTACTTC. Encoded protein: CASRLSGGAREQYF.

The CDR3 DNA reads TGTGCCAGTGGTAGGGCAAGCACAGATACGCAGTATTTT. Protein product: CASGRASTDTQYF. The chain links TRBV19 to TRBJ2-3; D not resolved. The CDR3 extends over 13 amino acids. Trimming left V 8 bases short and J 0 bases short, with 9 bases between. The germline V gene has CDR1 LNHDA and CDR2 SQIVND (reference sequence).

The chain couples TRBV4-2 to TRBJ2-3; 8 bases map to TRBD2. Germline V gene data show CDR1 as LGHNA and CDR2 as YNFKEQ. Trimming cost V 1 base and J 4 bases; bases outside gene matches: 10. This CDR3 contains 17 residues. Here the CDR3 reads CASSQGLSGATADTQYF. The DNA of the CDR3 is TGTGCCAGCAGCCAAGGACTTAGCGGGGCCACCGCAGATACGCAGTATTTT.

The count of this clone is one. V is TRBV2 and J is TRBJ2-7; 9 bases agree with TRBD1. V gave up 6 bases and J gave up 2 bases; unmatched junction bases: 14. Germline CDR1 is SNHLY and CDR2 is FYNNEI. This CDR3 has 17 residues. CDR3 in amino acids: CASSPLGWTGAPYEQYF. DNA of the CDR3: TGTGCCAGCAGCCCCTTAGGGTGGACAGGGGCTCCCTACGAGCAGTACTTC.

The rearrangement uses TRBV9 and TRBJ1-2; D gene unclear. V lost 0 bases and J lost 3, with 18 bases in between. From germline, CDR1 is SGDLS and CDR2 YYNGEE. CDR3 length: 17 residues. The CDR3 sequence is CASSVGEGSYYDYGYTF. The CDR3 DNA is TGTGCCAGCAGCGTAGGGGAGGGCAGCTACTACGACTATGGCTACACCTTC.

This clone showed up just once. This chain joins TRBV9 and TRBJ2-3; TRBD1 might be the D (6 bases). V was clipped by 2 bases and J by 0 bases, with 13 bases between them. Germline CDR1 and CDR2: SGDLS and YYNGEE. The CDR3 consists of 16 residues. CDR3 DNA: TGTGCCAGCAGCGTGAGGCAGGGGTTCAGCACAGATACGCAGTATTTT. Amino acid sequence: CASSVRQGFSTDTQYF.